This paragraph covers one T cell receptor (beta chain) sequence. Its target is unknown. PCR used 60 Vbeta primers and 13 Jbeta primers. Profiling relied on immunoSEQ multiplex PCR, and the TCRdb table lists in-frame clones only, not all of them. This sample has some 190,000 clones, with roughly 86% found just once. This entry is derived from a study of cytomegalovirus exposure and HLA in healthy donors. Study-wide context: The study's early data release held roughly 91 million unique TCRs from HLA-typed donors. Study-wide results and caveats: What a later analysis showed was that several of the most significant clusters appeared linked to common viral pathogens. TCR beta sequences reportedly predicted most subjects' HLA-A and HLA-B alleles accurately.

Germline V gene lookup returns CDR1 SGHVS and CDR2 FQNEAQ. The CDR3 has 18 residues. Losses at the gene ends were 5 bases for V and 5 bases for J; bases not matched to a gene: 9. The sequencing input was PBMCs. The V and J genes are TRBV7-8 and TRBJ2-2; 15 bases are shared with TRBD2. This receptor was obtained from a woman aged 18-29 years in good health and CMV-seronegative. CDR3 region: CASSARTSGGARTGELFF. As DNA, the CDR3 is TGTGCCAGCAGCGCCAGGACTAGCGGGGGGGCCAGGACCGGGGAGCTGTTTTTT. The full variable domain, with the rest looked up from reference TRBV7-8 and TRBJ2-2, is GAGVSQSPRYKVAKRGQDVALRCDPISGHVSLFWYQQALGQGPEFLTYFQNEAQLDKSGLPSDRFFAERPEGSVSTLKIQRTQQEDSAVYLCASSARTSGGARTGELFFGEGSRLTVL.